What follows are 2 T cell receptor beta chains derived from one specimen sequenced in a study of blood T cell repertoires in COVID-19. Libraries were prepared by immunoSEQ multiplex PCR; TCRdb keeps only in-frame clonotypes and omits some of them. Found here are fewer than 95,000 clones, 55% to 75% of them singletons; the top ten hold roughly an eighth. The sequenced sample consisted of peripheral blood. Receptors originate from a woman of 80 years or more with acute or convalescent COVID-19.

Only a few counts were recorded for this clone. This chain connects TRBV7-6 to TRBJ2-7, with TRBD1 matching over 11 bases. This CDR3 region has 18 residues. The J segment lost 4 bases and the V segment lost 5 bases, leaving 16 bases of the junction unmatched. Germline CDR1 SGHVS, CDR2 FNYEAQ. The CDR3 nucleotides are TGTGCCAGCAGCCTTTCCCCGGGACAGGGGGGGAGAAGATACGAGCAGTACTTC. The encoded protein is CASSLSPGQGGRRYEQYF.

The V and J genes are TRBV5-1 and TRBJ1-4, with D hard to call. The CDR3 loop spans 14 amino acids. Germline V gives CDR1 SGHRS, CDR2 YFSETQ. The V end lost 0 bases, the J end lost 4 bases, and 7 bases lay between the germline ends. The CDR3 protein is CASSLGSLNEKLFF. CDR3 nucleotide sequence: TGCGCCAGCAGCTTGGGTTCACTTAATGAAAAACTGTTTTTT. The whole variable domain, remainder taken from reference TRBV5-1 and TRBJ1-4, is KAGVTQTPRYLIKTRGQQVTLSCSPISGHRSVSWYQQTPGQGLQFLFEYFSETQRNKGNFPGRFSGRQFSNSRSEMNVSTLELGDSALYLCASSLGSLNEKLFFGSGTQLSVL.